Each of the 12 T cell receptor beta chains below was sequenced from the same sample in a study of blood T cell repertoires in COVID-19. Produced via immunoSEQ multiplex PCR; TCRdb's table is partial and in-frame only. Among 200,000 to 250,000 clones listed, 85% were seen once. Material: peripheral blood. All receptors derive from a man between 50 and 59 years old with COVID-19, enrolled during active disease.

V usage is TRBV12-3 or TRBV12-4 and J usage is TRBJ1-3; D may be TRBD1 (6 bases). The length of the CDR3 is 12 residues. The ends were cut back, 8 bases at V and 4 bases at J, with 9 bases in the middle. The CDR3 bases are TGTGCCAGCGACAGGAGGGGAAACACCATATATTTT. Its protein is CASDRRGNTIYF.

This clone was observed a single time. In DNA, the CDR3 is TGTGCCAGCAGGTCGGACAGGTGGGGCTACACCTTC. It yields the protein CASRSDRWGYTF. The chain couples TRBV2 to TRBJ1-2; 7 bases match TRBD1. Trimming removed 6 bases from V and 8 bases from J; junction bases left unmatched: 6. There are 12 residues in the CDR3. The germline V gene encodes CDR1 SNHLY and CDR2 FYNNEI.

The CDR3 loop reads CASSLVSQGRNEQFF. The CDR3 DNA is TGTGCCAGCAGCTTAGTCTCACAGGGGAGGAATGAGCAGTTCTTC. The chain carries TRBV7-8 and TRBJ2-1, with TRBD1 as a possible D gene (7 bases). The CDR3 sequence is 15 residues long. The V gene's germline CDR1 is SGHVS and CDR2 FQNEAQ. Trimming took 1 base from V and 7 from J, leaving 14 bases between them.

The chain recombines TRBV9 with TRBJ2-7, with D tentatively TRBD2 (5 bases). Trimming took 4 bases from V and 0 from J, leaving 14 bases between them. CDR1 and CDR2 (germline): SGDLS, YYNGEE. This CDR3 is 15 amino acids long. DNA for the CDR3: TGTGCCAGCAGCCCCCGGGGTAGCGCCTCCTACGAGCAGTACTTC. Encoded protein: CASSPRGSASYEQYF.

The rearrangement links TRBV12-3 or TRBV12-4 to TRBJ1-4; D remains unclear. The CDR3 has 12 amino acids. V lost 5 bases and J lost 8, with 9 bases in between. The CDR3 DNA is TGTGCCAGCAGTCCACTCAGGGAAAAACTGTTTTTT. Translating it yields CASSPLREKLFF.

The rearrangement uses TRBV2 and TRBJ1-5, with D unclear. The CDR3 totals 13 residues. V shed 6 bases and J shed 3 bases, with 9 bases lying between them. Germline values: CDR1 SNHLY, CDR2 FYNNEI. CDR3 sequence: CASRERFNQPQHF. CDR3 bases: TGTGCCAGCAGAGAGAGATTCAATCAGCCCCAGCATTTT.

V is TRBV6-5 and J is TRBJ2-5; D call uncertain. CDR3 length equals 13 residues. V was cut by 5 bases and J by 3 bases, with 10 bases left in between. CDR1 is MNHEY and CDR2 is SVGAGI in the germline V gene. This CDR3 reads CASSQIAKETQYF. The CDR3 bases are TGTGCCAGCAGTCAGATCGCAAAAGAGACCCAGTACTTC.

The rearrangement links TRBV3-1 (or the pseudogene TRBV3-2) to TRBJ1-1, with TRBD1 identical over 9 bases. Looked up from germline, CDR1 is LGHDT and CDR2 is YNNKEL (reference sequence). The CDR3 is 14 amino acids. V dropped 6 bases and J dropped 5; count of bases not matched to a gene: 7. The CDR3 sequence: CASSTGQGWTEAFF. The CDR3 nucleotides are TGTGCCAGCAGTACGGGACAGGGCTGGACTGAAGCTTTCTTT.

V gene TRBV6-1 combines with J gene TRBJ1-6; D is ambiguous. Trimming pared 1 base from V and 12 bases from J, leaving 7 bases between. CDR1 MNHNS and CDR2 SASEGT come from the germline V gene. The CDR3 sequence is 12 residues long. CDR3 protein: CASSEGGLPLHF. CDR3 nucleotides: TGTGCCAGCAGTGAAGGAGGGTTACCCCTCCACTTT.

The chain employs TRBV6-1 and TRBJ2-7; possible D gene TRBD1, 6 bases. The germline gives CDR1 MNHNS, CDR2 SASEGT. The V and J ends lost 0 bases and 4 bases respectively, with 10 bases between them. The CDR3 runs to 14 residues. The CDR3 is CASSEAGRGYEQYF. CDR3 nucleotide sequence: TGTGCCAGCAGTGAAGCAGGCAGGGGTTACGAGCAGTACTTC.

The chain is built from TRBV19 and TRBJ2-1; D might be TRBD2 (6 bases). Trimming removed 3 bases from V and 6 bases from J, with 21 bases in between. The CDR3 sequence is 17 residues long. Per the germline V gene, CDR1 is LNHDA and CDR2 is SQIVND (reference sequence). The CDR3 loop is CASSIGGVALWGNEQFF. CDR3 nucleotide sequence: TGTGCCAGTAGTATCGGAGGGGTTGCCCTTTGGGGCAATGAGCAGTTCTTC.

This clone appeared once. The chain combines TRBV6-4 with TRBJ2-5; 9 positions match TRBD1. Germline values: CDR1 MRHNA, CDR2 SNTAGT. After removal of 7 bases from V and 4 bases from J, the junction contained 7 bases not matched to a gene. This CDR3 is 14 amino acids long. The CDR3 region is CASNYDRGLETQYF. The CDR3 DNA reads TGTGCCAGCAATTACGACAGGGGGTTAGAGACCCAGTACTTC.